This T cell receptor beta chain derives from a study of shared clonotypes between healthy human individuals. In the study overall: Three plates each covered CD4 naive and memory; CD8 naive two, CD8 memory one.

About this clone itself: The antigen is undetermined.

The CDR3 extends over 15 amino acids. V was pared by 6 bases and J by 8 bases, with 10 bases of the junction left unmatched. Germline CDR1 reads SEHNR; CDR2 reads FQNEAQ (reference sequence). Across several immunoSEQ plates, the genomic DNA of each subset was split evenly. TCRdb's copy holds only in-frame clones and misses some; the assay was immunoSEQ multiplex PCR. The data hold more than 900,000 clones, with 78% observed a single time. Points from the study as a whole: Among non-shared clonotypes, generation probabilities were lower than among those shared by all four donors.

The J gene is TRBJ2-1, the V gene TRBV7-9; 10 positions agree with TRBD1. This receptor was taken from a man aged 18 to 29 in good health. Some clones in this sample may be carry-over from other donors' samples. The sequenced sample consisted of memory CD4+ T cells from PBMCs. The subset denotes: CD45RA-negative fraction. CDR3 nucleotides: TGTGCCAGCAGTACCCTGGGACAGGGGAACCATGAGCAGTTCTTC. This codes for CASSTLGQGNHEQFF.